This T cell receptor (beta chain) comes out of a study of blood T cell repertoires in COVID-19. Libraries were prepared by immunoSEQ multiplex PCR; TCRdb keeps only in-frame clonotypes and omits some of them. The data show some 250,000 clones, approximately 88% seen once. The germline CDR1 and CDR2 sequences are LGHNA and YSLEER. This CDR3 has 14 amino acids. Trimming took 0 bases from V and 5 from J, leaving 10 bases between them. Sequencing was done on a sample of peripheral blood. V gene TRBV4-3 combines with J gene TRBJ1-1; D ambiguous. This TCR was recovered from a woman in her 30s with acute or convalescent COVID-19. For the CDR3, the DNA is TGCGCCAGCAGCCAAGATCTAGGGAGAACTGAAGCTTTCTTT. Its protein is CASSQDLGRTEAFF.